This is a list of T cell receptor beta chains from one sample in a study of identical twins. TCRdb independently ran MiXCR on the 5' RACE reads; one entry per CDR3 protein. This sample yields 300,000 to 400,000 distinct CDR3 sequences, of which over 9% are seen a single time; just over 7% belongs to the top ten. These data also featured in a second study, about yellow fever vaccine responses in identical twins.

Material: CD8+ T cells sorted from blood. The receptor set was obtained from a young woman in good health. Each CDR3 is given with its conserved first and last residue. A D gene is named only where the DNA matches it firmly. Size tells how often a clone was seen (once, few, many) or the class of an expanded clone, and some rows leave it out.

d_gene,v_gene,abundance,j_gene,CDR3aa,CDR3nt
-,TRBV7-6,few,TRBJ2-7,CASSTGAGTPYEQYF,TGTGCCAGCAGCACAGGAGCGGGGACACCGTACGAGCAGTACTTC
-,TRBV3-1,few,TRBJ2-2,CASSRLEFNTGELFF,TGTGCCAGCAGCCGACTAGAGTTTAACACCGGGGAGCTGTTTTTT
TRBD2,TRBV5-6,-,TRBJ2-5,CASSGWTSGVETQYF,TGTGCCAGCAGCGGCTGGACTAGCGGGGTAGAGACCCAGTACTTC
TRBD2,TRBV28,few,TRBJ2-3,CASTVAGGSSGTDTQYF,TGTGCCAGCACTGTAGCGGGGGGGTCCTCTGGCACAGATACGCAGTATTTT
TRBD1,TRBV6-4,many,TRBJ2-3,CASSGDRDTDTQYF,TGTGCCAGCAGTGGGGACAGGGACACAGATACGCAGTATTTT
-,TRBV5-6,-,TRBJ2-4,CASSFRGIQYF,TGTGCCAGCAGCTTCAGGGGCATTCAGTACTTC
-,TRBV6-5,many,TRBJ1-1,CASSYGTNTEAFF,TGTGCCAGCAGCTACGGGACGAACACTGAAGCTTTCTTT
TRBD1,TRBV29-1,many,TRBJ2-5,CSAETGDQETQYF,TGCAGCGCGGAGACAGGGGACCAAGAGACCCAGTACTTC
-,TRBV3-1,many,TRBJ1-1,CASSHNRNEAFF,TGTGCCAGCAGCCACAACAGAAATGAAGCTTTCTTT
-,TRBV6-1,-,TRBJ1-5,CASSEGEWLGGLGQPQHF,TGTGCCAGCAGTGAAGGTGAATGGTTGGGGGGGCTAGGTCAGCCCCAGCATTTT
-,TRBV7-3,-,TRBJ2-3,CASTLTGTDTQYF,TGTGCCAGCACTCTGACAGGAACAGATACGCAGTATTTT
-,TRBV6-2/TRBV6-3,-,TRBJ2-2,CASSYPSQNTGELFF,TGTGCCAGCAGTTACCCTAGCCAAAACACCGGGGAGCTGTTTTTT
-,TRBV2,-,TRBJ2-3,CASSESSGGRITDTQYF,TGTGCCAGCAGTGAATCTAGTGGGGGGCGCATCACAGATACGCAGTATTTT
-,TRBV2,-,TRBJ1-5,CASMGRTDNQPQHF,TGTGCCAGCATGGGAAGGACAGACAATCAGCCCCAGCATTTT
-,TRBV7-9,few,TRBJ1-5,CASSLAPGGNQPQHF,TGTGCCAGCAGCTTAGCGCCAGGAGGCAATCAGCCCCAGCATTTT
-,TRBV27,-,TRBJ2-7,CASSFTGSREQYF,TGTGCCAGCAGTTTCACAGGGTCGAGAGAGCAGTACTTC
-,TRBV6-1,few,TRBJ2-3,CASSELEGSGTDTQYF,TGTGCCAGCAGTGAGTTGGAGGGCTCGGGCACAGATACGCAGTATTTT
-,TRBV28,few,TRBJ1-4,CASSWGPVMIEKLFF,TGTGCCAGCAGCTGGGGGCCAGTGATGATCGAAAAACTGTTTTTT
-,TRBV7-9,few,TRBJ2-3,CASSPKPYHGQTDTQYF,TGTGCCAGCAGCCCGAAACCGTATCACGGACAGACAGATACGCAGTATTTT
TRBD1,TRBV24-1,few,TRBJ1-5,CATSDRTGHNQPQHF,TGTGCCACCAGTGACCGGACAGGACACAATCAGCCCCAGCATTTT